This TCR beta chain originates from a study of shared clonotypes between healthy human individuals (dated by TCRdb to the early 2020s). Background on the whole study: The cohort comprised a couple of women and a few men aged 18 to 49 years. For each donor, three plates each were used for CD4 naive and CD4 memory, two plates were used for CD8 naive, and one plate was used for CD8 memory. To estimate repertoire size and how much clonotype sharing occurs between individuals, the study deeply sequenced the blood TCR repertoires of several healthy adults. To increase sequencing depth and limit assay-specific biases, different laboratories used diverse techniques to prepare libraries and sequence TCR repertoires. Between about 0.9 and 8.9 billion PBMCs per donor were obtained by leukapheresis. Results and caveats for the whole study, not just this receptor: Based on pairwise subsampling, the degree of clonotype sharing among donors was expected to be affected by sequencing depth. Because the study included a small number of donors, the genetic and exposure-history diversity represented was limited. Rarefaction of sorted-subset datasets indicated incomplete sequencing despite the large sequencing depth. Larger estimated clonotype richness was generally found for naive subsets than for memory subsets. Clonotypes shared by all four sorted-subset donors showed higher generation probabilities than non-shared clonotypes. Sampling was limited to blood, and TCR repertoires in tissue likely differ from TCR repertoires in blood. About 5% of naive CD4, 3.5% of naive CD8, around 2.3% of memory CD4, and roughly 0.4% of memory CD8 clonotypes were shared across four donors.

Worth noting for this clone: Its antigen specificity is not known. No qualities accompany the bases; no much larger clone lies one base away.

Using the deep immunoSEQ assay, TCR CDR3 regions were amplified from genomic DNA by multiplex PCR. Extracted genomic DNA from each cell subset was spread evenly across all wells of several immunoSEQ 96-well plates, with each plate serving as a replicate. For sorted subsets, each replicate PCR was loaded with 200 ng genomic DNA, equivalent to 30,000 or so T cell genomes. Purified libraries were quantified with a Qubit 3.0 fluorometer, sized on a Bioanalyzer 2100, and re-quantified with the KAPA Library Quantification kit. Every immunoSEQ 96-well plate was sequenced on a separate single-read 150-cycle Illumina NextSeq 550 flow cell. Processing in the source paper ran as follows. Because only junctional sequences without quality scores were contained in the immunoSEQ output, filtering matching that applied to full-length reads could not be performed. To assign V/J genes and CDR3, sequences were annotated using PyIR, a Python wrapper for IgBLAST v1.9, with IMGT germline references. Reads with weak V/J assignments (E-value above 1e-6), missing CDR3, stop codons, out-of-frame junctions, or ambiguous translated residues were removed. V3J clonotypes were defined as sequences sharing an identical inferred V gene, J gene, and CDR3 amino acid sequence. To compute the percentage overlap between repertoires, the number of shared unique clonotypes was divided by the size of the smaller repertoire. Three approaches were used to assess repertoire richness: RTK rarefaction, the Chao1 estimator, and Recon v2.1 estimates of unobserved clonotypes. Generation probabilities were computed with OLGA for all TCRbeta clonotypes obtained by the gDNA method from several donors. What TCRdb holds here is the immuneACCESS table cut down to in-frame rearrangements. Part of the clones is not present; checked against another copy, under half of the missing clones reflect an unresolved V gene, and the others are unexplained. That table supplies the V and J calls and clone size; D and trimming were determined from the DNA. This sample lists about 2 million clones; over 85% were detected once. 1.2% of the sample belongs to the ten largest clones.

CD8 naive samples were CD45RO-negative cells positively selected for CCR7, giving a CD45RA+CCR7+ population that excluded TemRA cells. The donors were healthy, HIV-negative adults who had no recently reported acute infections or vaccinations. Only Caucasian adults living in Nashville, Tennessee, USA were represented among the donors. Blood was obtained by leukapheresis, after which PBMCs were separated by Ficoll-Histopaque density gradient centrifugation and cryopreserved in liquid nitrogen vapor phase. Analytical flow cytometry was used to check the purity and quantity of each magnetically sorted T cell population. Genomic DNA was isolated from every sorted fraction and measured by UV absorbance on a Nanodrop 2000c. The origin of this receptor is a man aged 18 to 29 in good health. The specimen sequenced was naive CD8+ T cells sorted from blood. The cell subset or site tag for this specimen amounts to: CD45RA+CCR7+.

CDR3 loop: CAWGLQGYQPQHF. At the DNA level, the sequence is TGTGCCTGGGGATTACAGGGATATCAGCCCCAGCATTTT. This receptor chain uses TRBV30 and TRBJ1-5; the best D guess is TRBD1, with 6 bases matching. V loses 5 bases, J loses 5 bases, and the germline ends lie 13 bases apart. The CDR3, cysteine through phenylalanine, is 13 amino acids long. Kept here is only the CDR3 DNA, which spans 39 bases and is read in frame from base 1. The germline V gene (reference sequence) provides CDR1 GTSNPN and CDR2 SVGIG.